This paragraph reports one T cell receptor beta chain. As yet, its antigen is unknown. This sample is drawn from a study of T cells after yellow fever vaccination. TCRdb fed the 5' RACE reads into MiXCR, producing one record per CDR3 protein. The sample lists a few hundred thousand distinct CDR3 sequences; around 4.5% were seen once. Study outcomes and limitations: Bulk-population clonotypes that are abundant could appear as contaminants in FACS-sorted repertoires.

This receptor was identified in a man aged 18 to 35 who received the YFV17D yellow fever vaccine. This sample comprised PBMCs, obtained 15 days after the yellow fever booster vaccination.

CDR3 sequence: CSAREWSNQPQHF. Here the CDR3 DNA reads TGCAGTGCTAGAGAGTGGAGCAATCAGCCCCAGCATTTT. The chain links TRBV20-1 to TRBJ1-5, with no clear D. The V end lost 0 bases, the J end lost 1 base, and 4 bases lay between the germline ends. The CDR3 runs to 13 residues. Germline values: CDR1 DFQATT, CDR2 SNEGSKA (reference sequence).